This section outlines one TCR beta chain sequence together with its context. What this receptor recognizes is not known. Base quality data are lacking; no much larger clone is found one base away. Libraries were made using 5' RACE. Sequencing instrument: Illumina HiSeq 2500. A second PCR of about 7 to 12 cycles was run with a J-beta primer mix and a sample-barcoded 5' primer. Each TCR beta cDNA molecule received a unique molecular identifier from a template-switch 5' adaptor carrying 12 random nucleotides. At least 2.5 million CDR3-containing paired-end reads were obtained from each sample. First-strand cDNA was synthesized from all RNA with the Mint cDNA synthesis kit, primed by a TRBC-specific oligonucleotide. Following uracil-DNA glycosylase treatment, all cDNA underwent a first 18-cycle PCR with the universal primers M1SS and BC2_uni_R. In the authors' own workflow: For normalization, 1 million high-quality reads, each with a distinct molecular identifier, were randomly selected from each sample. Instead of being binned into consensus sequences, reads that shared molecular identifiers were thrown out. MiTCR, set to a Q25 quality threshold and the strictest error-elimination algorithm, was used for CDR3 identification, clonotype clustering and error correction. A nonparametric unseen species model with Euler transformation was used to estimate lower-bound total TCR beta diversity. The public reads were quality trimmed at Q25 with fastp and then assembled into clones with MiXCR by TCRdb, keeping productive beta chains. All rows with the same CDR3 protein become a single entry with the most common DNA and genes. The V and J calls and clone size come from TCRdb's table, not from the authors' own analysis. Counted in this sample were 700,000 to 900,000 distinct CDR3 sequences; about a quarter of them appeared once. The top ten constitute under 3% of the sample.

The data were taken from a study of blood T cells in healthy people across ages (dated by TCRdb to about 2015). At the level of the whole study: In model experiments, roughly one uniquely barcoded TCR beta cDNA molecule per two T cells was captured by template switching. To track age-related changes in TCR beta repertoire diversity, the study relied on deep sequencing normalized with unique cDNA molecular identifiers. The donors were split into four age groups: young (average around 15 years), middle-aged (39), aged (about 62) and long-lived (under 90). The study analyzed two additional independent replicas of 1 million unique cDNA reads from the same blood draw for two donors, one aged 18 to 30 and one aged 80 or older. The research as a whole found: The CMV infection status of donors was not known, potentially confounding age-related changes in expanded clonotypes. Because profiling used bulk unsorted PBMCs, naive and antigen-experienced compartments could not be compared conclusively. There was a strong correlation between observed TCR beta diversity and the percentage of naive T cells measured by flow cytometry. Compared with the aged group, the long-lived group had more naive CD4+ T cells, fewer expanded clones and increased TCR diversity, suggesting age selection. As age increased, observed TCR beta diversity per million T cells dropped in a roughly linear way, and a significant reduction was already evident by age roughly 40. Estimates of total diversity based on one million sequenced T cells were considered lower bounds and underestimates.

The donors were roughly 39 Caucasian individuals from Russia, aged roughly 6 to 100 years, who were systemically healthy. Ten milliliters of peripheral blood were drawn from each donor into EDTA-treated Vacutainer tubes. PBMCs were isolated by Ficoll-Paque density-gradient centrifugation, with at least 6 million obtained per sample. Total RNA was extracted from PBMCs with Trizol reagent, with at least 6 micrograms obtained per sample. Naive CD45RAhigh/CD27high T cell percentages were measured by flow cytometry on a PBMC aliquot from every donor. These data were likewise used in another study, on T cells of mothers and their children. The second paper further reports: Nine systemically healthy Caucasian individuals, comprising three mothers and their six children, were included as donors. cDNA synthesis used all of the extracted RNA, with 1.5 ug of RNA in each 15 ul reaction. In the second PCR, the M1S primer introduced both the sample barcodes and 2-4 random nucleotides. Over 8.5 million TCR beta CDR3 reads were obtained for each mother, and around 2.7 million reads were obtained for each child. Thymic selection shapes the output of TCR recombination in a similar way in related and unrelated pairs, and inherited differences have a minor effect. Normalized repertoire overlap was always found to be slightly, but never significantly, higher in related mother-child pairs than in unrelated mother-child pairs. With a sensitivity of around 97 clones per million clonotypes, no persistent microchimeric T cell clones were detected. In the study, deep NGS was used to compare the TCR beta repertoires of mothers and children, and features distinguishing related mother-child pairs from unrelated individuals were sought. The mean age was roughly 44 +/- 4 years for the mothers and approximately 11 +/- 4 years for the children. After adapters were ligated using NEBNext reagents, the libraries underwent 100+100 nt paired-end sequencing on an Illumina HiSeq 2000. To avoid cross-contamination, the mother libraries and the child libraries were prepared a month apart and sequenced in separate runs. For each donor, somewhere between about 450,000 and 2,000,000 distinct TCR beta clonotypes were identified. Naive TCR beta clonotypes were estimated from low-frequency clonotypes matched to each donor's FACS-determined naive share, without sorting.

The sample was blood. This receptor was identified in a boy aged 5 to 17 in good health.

The CDR3 protein sequence reads: CASSYSTQVTGELFF. The nucleotide sequence is given as TGTGCCAGCAGTTACTCTACCCAAGTCACCGGGGAGCTGTTTTTT. This chain joins TRBV6-6 to TRBJ2-2, with the D gene uncertain. Reading from cysteine to phenylalanine, the CDR3 counts 15 amino acids. Of all the DNA, just the CDR3 is kept, 45 bases in frame from base 1. The V and J ends are trimmed by 0 bases and 4 bases, leaving 9 bases between them. Taken from the germline V gene (reference sequence), the CDR1 and CDR2 loops are MNHNY and SVGAGI.